What follows are 6 T cell receptor beta chains derived from one specimen sequenced in a study of vaccination and CD4 T cells after COVID-19. The Oncomine TCR Beta short-read assay sequenced DNA from cultured CD4+ T cells. MiXCR, applied by TCRdb to the PCR reads, yields one record per CDR3 protein. The data hold under 20,000 distinct CDR3 sequences, with approximately 40% observed a single time. Antigens for these TCRs are unknown. Treatment of the sample: approximately 9-day PBMC culture with coronavirus spike peptide pools or control peptides (ViraFEST assay). The specimen sequenced was cultured CD4+ T cells from blood. The receptors originated from a human donor with COVID-19.

For this clonotype: One junction end disagrees with the germline gene, perhaps due to a read error. This rearrangement joins TRBV7-7 to TRBJ2-7; D is unresolved. The germline V gene has CDR1 SSHAT and CDR2 FNYEAQ (reference sequence). This CDR3 is 13 amino acids long. The CDR3 sequence: CASSKDTSYEQYF. The CDR3 region has the DNA TGTGCTAGCAGCAAGGATACCTCCTACGAGCAGTACTTC.

This clonotype was recorded a few times. This sequence joins TRBV11-2 and TRBJ2-2; D ambiguous. Germline-derived CDR1 and CDR2 are SGHAT and FQNNGV. CDR3 length equals 15 residues. Deletions cut 3 bases from V and 5 bases from J, with 13 bases between. The CDR3: CASSFPSRVTGELFF. The CDR3 nucleotides are TGTGCCAGCAGCTTCCCGAGTCGGGTGACCGGGGAGCTGTTTTTT.

The V call is TRBV9, the J call TRBJ1-5, with D possibly TRBD1 on 6 matching bases. CDR1 is SGDLS and CDR2 is YYNGEE in the germline V gene. V was cut by 0 bases and J by 10 bases, with 8 bases left in between. This CDR3 has 12 amino acids. The CDR3 sequence: CASSVEGGPQHF. CDR3 in DNA: TGTGCCAGCAGCGTAGAGGGGGGCCCCCAGCATTTT. The full variable domain, with the rest looked up from reference TRBV9 and TRBJ1-5, is DSGVTQTPKHLITATGQRVTLRCSPRSGDLSVYWYQQSLDQGLQFLIQYYNGEERAKGNILERFSAQQFPDLHSELNLSSLELGDSALYFCASSVEGGPQHFGDGTRLSIL.

The rearrangement uses TRBV7-9 and TRBJ2-6; 9 bases agree with TRBD1. This CDR3 spans 17 amino acids. V lost 5 bases and J lost 0; bases outside the gene matches: 5. The V gene's germline CDR1 is SEHNR and CDR2 FQNEAQ (reference sequence). This CDR3 reads CASSLGQGPSGANVLTF. CDR3 coding DNA: TGTGCCAGCAGCCTGGGACAGGGCCCCTCTGGGGCCAACGTCCTGACTTTC.

The V and J genes are TRBV7-2 and TRBJ1-3; D may be TRBD1 (5 bases). The CDR3 spans 14 residues. Germline V gene lookup returns CDR1 SGHTA and CDR2 FQGNSA. With 1 base removed from V and 8 bases from J, the gap between germline ends came to 12 bases. The CDR3 bases are TGTGCCAGCAGCTTAGGCTCCGGGGGTTACACCATATATTTT. Translated, it gives CASSLGSGGYTIYF.

The table lists this clonotype with a few counts. The chain couples TRBV7-2 to TRBJ2-2, with TRBD2 matching 10 bases. This CDR3 has 17 amino acids. The trim removed 1 base at V and 6 bases at J, leaving 8 bases unmatched. CDR1 and CDR2 from the germline V gene are SGHTA and FQGNSA. The CDR3 region is CASSLGLAGAYSGELFF. CDR3 bases: TGTGCCAGCAGCTTAGGGCTAGCGGGGGCCTACTCCGGGGAGCTGTTTTTT.